The present entry profiles one T cell receptor (beta chain) with its context. Its antigen is unknown. One base away there is no much larger clone; base qualities are not given. The germline V gene supplies CDR1 SQVTM and CDR2 ANQGSEA. V ends up 3 bases short and J 5 bases short, with an unmatched junction base count of 19. The CDR3 holds 17 amino acids from the cysteine to the phenylalanine. Left in the record is the CDR3 DNA by itself, 51 bases read in frame from the first base. The donors belonged to the validation cohort of about 130 subjects, which was separate from the roughly 700-subject first cohort. The data are from a study of cytomegalovirus exposure and HLA in healthy donors (TCRdb year 2017). About the full investigation: According to a later analysis, the roughly 130 validation repertoires were produced on the same platform as the roughly 720 repertoires of the first cohort. The study was designed to test whether signatures of past pathogen exposure could be identified by cataloging public T cell receptors. In addition to the first cohort of around 670 subjects, a separate validation cohort of 120 different subjects was used. High-throughput TCR immunosequencing, statistical association of individual TCRs with disease status, and machine learning were combined to predict cytomegalovirus infection status.

Overall study results and their limits: In a later analysis, TCRs clustered in the first cohort were found to also tend to co-occur in the roughly 130 validation repertoires, with 90% to 95% of cluster scores above 0. The authors suggested that the approach could potentially be generalized to other disease states and immunological phenotypes. While some public TCRs were present in many individuals, most TCR sequences turned up only very rarely across donors. The study gave a list of some 150 TCR beta chains associated with cytomegalovirus. A few of the identified cytomegalovirus-associated TCR beta chains were confirmed in vitro to be specific for cytomegalovirus antigens. Cytomegalovirus status was reported to be diagnosed by the classifier with high specificity and sensitivity in both the original and validation cohorts. The validation cohort had no HLA typing available for a later analysis, so co-occurrence within that cohort was assessed over all 130 or so repertoires.

Library preparation was by the immunoSEQ multiplex PCR assay. On the authors' methods: A statistical classification framework was built for diagnosing cytomegalovirus status from the catalog of TCR beta chain sequences. TCRdb took this table from immuneACCESS and kept in-frame rearrangements with V and J called. Such tables lack part of the clones; where checked against another copy, unresolved V genes explain under half of the gap, and the rest is unexplained. V and J calls and clone size follow that table, whereas D and trimming were derived from the DNA. Here the sample has 150,000 to 200,000 clones; 85% occur a single time. The ten biggest clones cover 15% to 20% of the sample.

The sequence came from a man between 18 and 35 years old in good health and CMV-seropositive. The source material was PBMCs. The receptor chain draws on TRBV29-1 and TRBJ2-7, with 7 bases in between that match TRBD2. The sequenced DNA: TGCAGCGTTGACACCCTTTCGGGGGGAGGAAAAGTGGACGAGCAGTACTTC. The resulting protein is CSVDTLSGGGKVDEQYF.